Following are 2 T cell receptor beta chains from one sample sequenced in a study of identical twins. A single record per CDR3 protein comes from TCRdb applying MiXCR to the 5' RACE reads. Here the sample spans some 690,000 distinct CDR3 sequences, over 20% being singletons. The sample was also reused in another study, on T cells expressing NK-cell markers.

The specimen was PBMCs. Receptor source: a woman in her late teens or twenties in good health.

This clonotype was seen a few times. The chain recombines TRBV15 with TRBJ2-1; no clear D gene. CDR1 LNHNV and CDR2 YYDKDF come from the germline V gene (reference sequence). The CDR3 is made up of 13 amino acids. The V gene lost 0 bases and the J gene lost 11 bases, with 11 bases spanning the gap. CDR3 protein: CATSRDQSGQQFF. The CDR3 coding sequence is TGTGCCACCAGCAGAGATCAGTCGGGTCAGCAGTTCTTC.

This chain joins TRBV12-3 or TRBV12-4 and TRBJ1-1, with D possibly matching TRBD1 (6 bases). The length of the CDR3 is 14 residues. V dropped 3 bases and J dropped 0 bases, with 8 bases sitting between them. The CDR3 nucleotides read TGTGCCAGCAGTTTTGGACAGATGAACACTGAAGCTTTCTTT. Residues: CASSFGQMNTEAFF.